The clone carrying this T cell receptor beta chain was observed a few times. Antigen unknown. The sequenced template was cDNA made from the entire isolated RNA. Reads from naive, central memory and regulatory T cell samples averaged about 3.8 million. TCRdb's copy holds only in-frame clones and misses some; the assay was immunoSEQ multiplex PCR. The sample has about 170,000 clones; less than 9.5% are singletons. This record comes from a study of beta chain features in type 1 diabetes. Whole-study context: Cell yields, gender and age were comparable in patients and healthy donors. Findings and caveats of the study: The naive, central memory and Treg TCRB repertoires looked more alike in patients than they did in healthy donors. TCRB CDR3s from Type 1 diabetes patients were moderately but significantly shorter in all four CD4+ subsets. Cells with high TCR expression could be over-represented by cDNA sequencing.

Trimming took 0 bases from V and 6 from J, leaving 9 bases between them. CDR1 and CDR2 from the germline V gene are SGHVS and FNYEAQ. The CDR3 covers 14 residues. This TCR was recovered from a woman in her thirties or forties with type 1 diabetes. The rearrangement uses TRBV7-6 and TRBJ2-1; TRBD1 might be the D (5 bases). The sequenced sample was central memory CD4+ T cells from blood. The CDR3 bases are TGTGCCAGCAGCTTAGCGCAACAGGCCAATGAGCAGTTCTTC. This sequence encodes CASSLAQQANEQFF.